This T cell receptor beta chain appears in the sequencing data of a study of blood T cell repertoires in COVID-19. About the research overall: Sites across the United States, Italy and Spain contributed samples from acute and convalescent COVID-19. From T cells, B-cell-depleted T cells, or PBMCs came the material, which was cDNA or gDNA.

Authors' analysis steps: The assay estimated nucleated cells by amplifying reference gene primers. Sequencing used immunoSEQ multiplex PCR; TCRdb keeps in-frame clones, though not all of them. Clone size and V and J calls were adopted from that table, with D and trimming inferred from the DNA. Of tens of thousands of clones in the sample, approximately 81% were seen once. The TCR sequence derives from a man aged 60-69 years in a cohort sampled during active COVID-19. Sequencing used peripheral blood.

CDR3: CASSPQGTGANVLTF. CDR3 in DNA: TGTGCCAGCAGCCCACAGGGTACAGGGGCCAACGTCCTGACTTTC. The V call is TRBV7-2, the J call TRBJ2-6; D possibly corresponds to TRBD1 (6 bases). Trimming took off 5 bases at V and 4 bases at J, with 12 bases between the two ends. Germline V lookup: CDR1 SGHTA, CDR2 FQGNSA. The length of the CDR3 is 15 residues.